This T cell receptor beta chain originates from a study of blood T cell repertoires in COVID-19. Study processing details: How many nucleated cells were present was estimated from reference gene primer amplification. Sequencing used immunoSEQ multiplex PCR; TCRdb keeps in-frame clones, though not all of them. The DNA gave D and trimming, while V, J and clone size come from that table. The table includes 200,000 to 300,000 clones, 86% detected once. In this sample, this clone turned up a few times. V shed 6 bases and J shed 13 bases, with 18 bases lying between them. This CDR3 spans 11 amino acids. Germline CDR1 DFQATT, CDR2 SNEGSKA (reference sequence).

This chain links TRBV20-1 with TRBJ1-2; D remains ambiguous. Sequenced input: peripheral blood. The TCR sequence derives from an elderly woman with COVID-19, enrolled during active disease. In DNA form, the CDR3 reads TGCAGTGCCCCCGGGGATCCACTACCCACCTTC. Translation: CSAPGDPLPTF.